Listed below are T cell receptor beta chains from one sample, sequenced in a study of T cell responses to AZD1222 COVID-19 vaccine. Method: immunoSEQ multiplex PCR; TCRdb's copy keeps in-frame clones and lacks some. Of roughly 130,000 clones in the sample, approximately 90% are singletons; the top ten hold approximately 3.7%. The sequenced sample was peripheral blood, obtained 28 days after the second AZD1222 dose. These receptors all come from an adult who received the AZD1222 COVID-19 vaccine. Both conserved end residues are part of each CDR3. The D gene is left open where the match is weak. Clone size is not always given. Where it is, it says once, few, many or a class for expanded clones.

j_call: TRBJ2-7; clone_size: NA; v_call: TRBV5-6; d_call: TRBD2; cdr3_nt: TGTGCCAGCAGCCTCGGACTAGCGGGAGCCTCCTACGAGCAGTACTTC; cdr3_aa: CASSLGLAGASYEQYF
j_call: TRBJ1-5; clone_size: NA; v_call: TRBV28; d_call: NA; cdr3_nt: TGTGCCACCCGGCGAAGCAATCAGCCCCAGCATTTT; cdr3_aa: CATRRSNQPQHF
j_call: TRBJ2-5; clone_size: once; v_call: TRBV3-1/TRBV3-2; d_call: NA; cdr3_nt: TGTGCCAGCAGCCAAGAGGTCGGGGAGACCCAGTACTTC; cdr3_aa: CASSQEVGETQYF
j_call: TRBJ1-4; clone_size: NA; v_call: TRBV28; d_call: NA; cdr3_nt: TGTGCCTCATGGGCCCCAGGAAAACTGTTTTTT; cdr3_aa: CASWAPGKLFF
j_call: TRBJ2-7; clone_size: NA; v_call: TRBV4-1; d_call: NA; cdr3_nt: TGCGCCAGCAGCCAAGTCCAAGTCGGGGCCCAGTACTTC; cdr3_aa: CASSQVQVGAQYF
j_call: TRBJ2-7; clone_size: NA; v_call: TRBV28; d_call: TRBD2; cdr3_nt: TGTGCCAGCAGTTGGGGGAGGGTTTCCTACGAGCAGTACTTC; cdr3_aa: CASSWGRVSYEQYF
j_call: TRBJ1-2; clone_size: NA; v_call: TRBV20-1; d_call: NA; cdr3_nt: TGCAGTGCTACAATAGGGGTGGGCTACACCTTC; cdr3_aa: CSATIGVGYTF
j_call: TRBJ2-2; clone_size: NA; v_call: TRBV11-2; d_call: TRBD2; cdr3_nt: TGTGCCAGCAGCTTACCCGAATGGCGGGGGGGCGGTATCGGGGAGCTGTTTTTT; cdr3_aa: CASSLPEWRGGGIGELFF
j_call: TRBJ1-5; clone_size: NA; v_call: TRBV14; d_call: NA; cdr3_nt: TGTGCCAGCAGCCCGAACGTGGATCAGCCCCAGCATTTT; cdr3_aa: CASSPNVDQPQHF
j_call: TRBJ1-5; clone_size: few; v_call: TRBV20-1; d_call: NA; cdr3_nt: TGCAGTGCTAGTTCTGGTATAAATCAGCCCCAGCATTTT; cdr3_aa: CSASSGINQPQHF
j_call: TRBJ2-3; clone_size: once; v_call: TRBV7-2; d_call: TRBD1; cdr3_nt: TGTGCCAGCAGACGACAGGGGACAAGCGGACATACGCAGTATTTT; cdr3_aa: CASRRQGTSGHTQYF
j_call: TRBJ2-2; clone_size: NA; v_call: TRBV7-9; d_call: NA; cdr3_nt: TGTGCCAGCAGCCCGGCCGGGACAAGCACCGGGGAGCTGTTTTTT; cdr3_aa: CASSPAGTSTGELFF
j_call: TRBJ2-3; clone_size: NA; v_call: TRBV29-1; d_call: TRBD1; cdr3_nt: TGCAGCGTTGAAGATCTAAGGGGGACAGCCCATCATAACACAGATACGCAGTATTTT; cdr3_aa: CSVEDLRGTAHHNTDTQYF
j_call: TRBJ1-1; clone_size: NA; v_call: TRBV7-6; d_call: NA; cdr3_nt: TGTGCCAGCAGCTTACAACTAGGGGGATTCACTGAAGCTTTCTTT; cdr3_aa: CASSLQLGGFTEAFF
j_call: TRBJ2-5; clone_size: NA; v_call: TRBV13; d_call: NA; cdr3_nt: TGTGCCAGCAGCTTAGGTAGCGGAAACCAAGAGACCCAGTACTTC; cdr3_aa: CASSLGSGNQETQYF
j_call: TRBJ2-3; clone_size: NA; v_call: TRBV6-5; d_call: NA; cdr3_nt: TGTGCCAGCAGTTACTCGAGACTTGGCACGCAGTATTTT; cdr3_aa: CASSYSRLGTQYF
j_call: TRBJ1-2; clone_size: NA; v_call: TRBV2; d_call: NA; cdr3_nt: TGTGCCAGCAACCCCCTGCAGTGGGCCTATGGCTACACCTTC; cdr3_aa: CASNPLQWAYGYTF
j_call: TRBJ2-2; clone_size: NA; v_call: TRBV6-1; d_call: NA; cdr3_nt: TGTGCCAGCAGTGATCTATTTAGCGGAGTCGCCGGGGAGCTGTTTTTT; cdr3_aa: CASSDLFSGVAGELFF
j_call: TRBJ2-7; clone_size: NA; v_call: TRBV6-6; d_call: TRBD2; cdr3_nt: TGTGCCAGCACCATCAGCGGGAGTCCCTACGAGCAGTACTTC; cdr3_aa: CASTISGSPYEQYF
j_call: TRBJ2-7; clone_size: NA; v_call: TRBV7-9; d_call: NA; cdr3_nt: TGTGCCAGCAGCTCCCCTACTAGCTACGAGCAGTACTTC; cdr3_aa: CASSSPTSYEQYF
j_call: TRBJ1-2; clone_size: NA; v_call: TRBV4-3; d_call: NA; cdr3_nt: TGCGCCAGCAGCCAAGTAGCAGGGGAGGTTCGTGGCTACACCTTC; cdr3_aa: CASSQVAGEVRGYTF
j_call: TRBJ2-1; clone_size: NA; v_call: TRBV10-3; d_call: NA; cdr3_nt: TGTGCCATCAGTGGGGGGAGCGATGAGCAGTTCTTC; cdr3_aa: CAISGGSDEQFF
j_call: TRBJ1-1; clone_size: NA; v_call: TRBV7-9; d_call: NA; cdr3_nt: TGTGCCAGCAGCTTTTTCCTGAACACTGAAGCTTTCTTT; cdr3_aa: CASSFFLNTEAFF
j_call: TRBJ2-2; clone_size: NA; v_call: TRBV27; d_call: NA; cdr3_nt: TGTGCCAGCAGCCTCTTCGCAGGGTTCCCCGGGGAGCTGTTTTTT; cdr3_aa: CASSLFAGFPGELFF
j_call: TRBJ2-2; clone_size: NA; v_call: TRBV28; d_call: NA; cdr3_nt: TGTGCCAGCAGTTTAGGCACCGGGGAGCTGTTTTTT; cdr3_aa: CASSLGTGELFF
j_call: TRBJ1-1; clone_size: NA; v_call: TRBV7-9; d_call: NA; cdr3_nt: TGTGCCAGCAGCCCTCAGGGGACTATGAACACTGAAGCTTTCTTT; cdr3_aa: CASSPQGTMNTEAFF
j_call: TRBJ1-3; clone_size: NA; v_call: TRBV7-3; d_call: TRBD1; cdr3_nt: TGTGCCAGCAGCTTAACGGGGACAGGGGGCGGAAACACCATATATTTT; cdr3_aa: CASSLTGTGGGNTIYF
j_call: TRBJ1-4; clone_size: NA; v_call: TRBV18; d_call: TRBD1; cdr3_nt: TGTGCCAGCTCACCAGGGGGACAGTGGGAAAAACTGTTTTTT; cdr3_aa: CASSPGGQWEKLFF
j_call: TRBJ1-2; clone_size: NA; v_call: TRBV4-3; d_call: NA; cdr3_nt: TGCGCCAGCAGCCAAGAACCGGGCGGTTTTAGCCGTTATGGCTACACCTTC; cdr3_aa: CASSQEPGGFSRYGYTF
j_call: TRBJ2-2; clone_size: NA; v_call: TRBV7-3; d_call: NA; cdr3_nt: TGTGCCAGCAGCCCTGGGGGGAGAGCCGGGGAGCTGTTTTTT; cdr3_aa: CASSPGGRAGELFF
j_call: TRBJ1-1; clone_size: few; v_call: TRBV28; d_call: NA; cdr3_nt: TGTGCCAGCAGTTTAGGGGCAGGACTGAACACTGAAGCTTTCTTT; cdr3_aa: CASSLGAGLNTEAFF
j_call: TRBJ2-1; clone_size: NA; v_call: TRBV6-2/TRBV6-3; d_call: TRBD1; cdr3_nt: TGTGCCAGCAGCGAGGGGGCCGTCTACAATGAGCAGTTCTTC; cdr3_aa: CASSEGAVYNEQFF
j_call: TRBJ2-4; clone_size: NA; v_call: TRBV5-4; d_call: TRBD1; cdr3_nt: TGTGCCAGCAGCCGGACAGGGGAATCGGGCAAAAACATTCAGTACTTC; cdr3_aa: CASSRTGESGKNIQYF
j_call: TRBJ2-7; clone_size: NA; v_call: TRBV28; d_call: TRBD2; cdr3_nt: TGTGCCAGCAGTCCCTCCGATGGAGCGGGAGGGCGGTTACCCTACGAGCAGTACTTC; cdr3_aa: CASSPSDGAGGRLPYEQYF
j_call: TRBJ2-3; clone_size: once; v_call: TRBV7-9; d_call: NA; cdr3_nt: TGTGCCAGCAGCTATAGGGGGGATACGCAGTATTTT; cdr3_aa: CASSYRGDTQYF
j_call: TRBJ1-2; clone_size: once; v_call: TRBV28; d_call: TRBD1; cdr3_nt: TGTGCCAGCAGTTTATCGGACAGGGGGGCTGGCTACACCTTC; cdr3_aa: CASSLSDRGAGYTF
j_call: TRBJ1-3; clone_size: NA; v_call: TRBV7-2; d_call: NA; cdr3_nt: TGTGCCAGCAGCTTAGCCAGGGCTGGAAACACCATATATTTT; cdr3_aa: CASSLARAGNTIYF
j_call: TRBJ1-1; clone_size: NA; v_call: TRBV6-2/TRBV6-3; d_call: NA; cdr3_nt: TGTGCCAGCAGTTACTCGAATTGGGGCACTGAAGCTTTCTTT; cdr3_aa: CASSYSNWGTEAFF
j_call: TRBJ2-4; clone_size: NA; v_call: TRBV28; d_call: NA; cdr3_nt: TGTGCCAGCAGTTTCGAGACCCTAATAGCCAAAAACATTCAGTACTTC; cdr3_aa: CASSFETLIAKNIQYF
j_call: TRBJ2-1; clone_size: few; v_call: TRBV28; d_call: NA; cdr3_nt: TGTGCCAGCAGTTTAGTGGAAGCCCAATACAATGAGCAGTTCTTC; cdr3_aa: CASSLVEAQYNEQFF
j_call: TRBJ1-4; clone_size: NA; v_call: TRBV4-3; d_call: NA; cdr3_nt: TGCGCCAGCAGCCAGGGCGGGCTGTCGAATGAAAAACTGTTTTTT; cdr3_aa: CASSQGGLSNEKLFF
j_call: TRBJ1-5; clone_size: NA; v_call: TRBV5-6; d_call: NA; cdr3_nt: TGTGCCAGCAGCACCCGGGCGGGGAGTTTAGGTCAGCCCCAGCATTTT; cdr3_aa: CASSTRAGSLGQPQHF
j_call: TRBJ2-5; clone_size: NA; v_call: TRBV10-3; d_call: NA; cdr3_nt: TGTGCCATCAGGGAGGGGGAGACCCAGTACTTC; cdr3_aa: CAIREGETQYF
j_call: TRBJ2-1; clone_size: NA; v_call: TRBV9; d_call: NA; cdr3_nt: TGTGCCAGCAGCGTCACCGGGACCTCTGGGGGAAATGAGCAGTTCTTC; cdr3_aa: CASSVTGTSGGNEQFF